One sample yielded the 14 T cell receptor beta chains listed below, sequenced in a study of sequential checkpoint blockade in melanoma. Sequencing was performed with immunoSEQ multiplex PCR; in TCRdb, only in-frame clones are kept and a portion is missing. The top ten hold roughly 24% of the sample, which has 15,000 to 20,000 clones, approximately 93% seen once. Documented treatment: randomized to nivolumab then ipilimumab (arm A) or the reverse (arm B). Sequencing used CD8+ T cells sorted from blood (inferred from file names), obtained from a patient given nivolumab and ipilimumab in sequence. These receptors came from a human donor with melanoma.

V usage is TRBV28 and J usage is TRBJ1-1; D ambiguous. CDR3 size: 19 residues. Germline values: CDR1 MDHEN, CDR2 SYDVKM. Trimming pared 3 bases from V and 5 bases from J, leaving 28 bases between. The CDR3 protein is CASSFPRSGLRELQTEAFF. CDR3 coding DNA: TGTGCCAGCAGTTTTCCCCGCTCCGGGCTACGGGAGCTGCAAACTGAAGCTTTCTTT.

The J gene is TRBJ1-4, the V gene TRBV19; D is ambiguous. The CDR3 loop spans 13 amino acids. V was shortened by 6 bases and J by 7 bases, with 12 bases between the two germline ends. CDR1 is LNHDA and CDR2 is SQIVND in the germline V gene (reference sequence). The CDR3 protein is CASSLSQPEKLFF. Here the CDR3 DNA reads TGTGCCAGTAGCTTGTCACAGCCTGAAAAACTGTTTTTT.

This clone was picked up one time. CDR3 DNA: TGTGCCACCAGCAGGGACAGGGGGTTCTCCTACGAGCAGTACTTC. Amino acids: CATSRDRGFSYEQYF. This chain joins TRBV15 and TRBJ2-7, with 10 bases aligning to TRBD1. CDR1 and CDR2 (germline): LNHNV, YYDKDF (reference sequence). Losses at the gene ends were 3 bases for V and 0 bases for J; bases not matched to a gene: 2. This CDR3 has 15 amino acids.

As DNA, the CDR3 is TGTGCCAGCAGTTTAGATTTTGGAGACACAGGGATTTTCTTT. It is translated as CASSLDFGDTGIFF. The V and J genes are TRBV28 and TRBJ1-1, with D perhaps matching TRBD1 (6 bases). Germline V gene sequence: CDR1 MDHEN, CDR2 SYDVKM. V was shortened by 2 bases and J by 13 bases, with 20 bases between the two germline ends. The length of the CDR3 is 14 residues. The variable domain in full, completed from reference TRBV28 and TRBJ1-1, reads DVKVTQSSRYLVKRTGEKVFLECVQDMDHENMFWYRQDPGLGLRLIYFSYDVKMKEKGDIPEGYSVSREKKERFSLILESASTNQTSMYLCASSLDFGDTGIFFGQGTRLTVV.

The chain employs TRBV25-1 and TRBJ1-2; 8 bases map to TRBD1. This CDR3 has 12 amino acids. The V gene end was trimmed by 5 bases and the J gene end by 7 bases; junction bases not matched to a gene: 3. Looked up from germline, CDR1 is MGHDK and CDR2 is SYGVNS. The CDR3 is CASSTGGSGYTF. CDR3 bases: TGTGCCAGCAGTACAGGGGGGAGTGGCTACACCTTC.

This clone was seen just once. V gene TRBV30 combines with J gene TRBJ2-7; D perhaps matches TRBD2 (5 bases). This CDR3 region has 13 residues. V lost 0 bases, J lost 7 bases, and 13 bases lay in between. CDR1 and CDR2 from the germline V gene are GTSNPN and SVGIG (reference sequence). Written as DNA, the CDR3 is TGTGCCTGGAGTGTACTAGGCTCGAGGGAGCAGTACTTC. It is translated as CAWSVLGSREQYF. The complete variable domain, with remaining parts taken from reference TRBV30 and TRBJ2-7, reads SQTIHQWPATLVQPVGSPLSLECTVEGTSNPNLYWYRQAAGRGLQLLFYSVGIGQISSEVPQNLSASRPQDRQFILSSKKLLLSDSGFYLCAWSVLGSREQYFGPGTRLTVT.

This clone has a handful of counts. V gene TRBV29-1 combines with J gene TRBJ2-7, with TRBD1 identical over 9 bases. Germline trimming cut 6 bases from V and 5 bases from J; bases unmatched to any gene: 8. The V gene's germline CDR1 is SQVTM and CDR2 ANQGSEA. The CDR3 has 13 amino acids. The CDR3 region has the DNA TGCAGCGTCCGGACAGGGGACAGAAACGAGCAGTACTTC. This encodes CSVRTGDRNEQYF.

This chain connects TRBV5-1 to TRBJ2-7; 10 positions match TRBD2. J lost 4 bases, V lost 4 bases, and 8 bases had no gene match. The germline V gene encodes CDR1 SGHRS and CDR2 YFSETQ. The CDR3 length is 15 residues. CDR3 in amino acids: CASSEGFSGRYEQYF. DNA for the CDR3: TGCGCCAGCAGCGAGGGTTTTAGCGGGAGGTACGAGCAGTACTTC.

This clone was counted only a few times. The chain joins TRBV28 to TRBJ1-2; a weak D match, TRBD1 (5 bases). The CDR3 runs to 13 residues. Germline V gene lookup returns CDR1 MDHEN and CDR2 SYDVKM. V lost 5 bases to trimming and J lost 7 bases, with 14 bases between them. For the CDR3, the DNA is TGTGCCAGCAGTCCCCGCGGGGCGGGTGGCTACACCTTC. Protein sequence: CASSPRGAGGYTF.

The genes are TRBV27 and TRBJ1-2, with D perhaps TRBD1 (5 bases). V gave up 8 bases and J gave up 8 bases, with 15 bases separating them. Looked up from germline, CDR1 is MNHEY and CDR2 is SMNVEV (reference sequence). The CDR3 runs to 12 residues. CDR3: CASWEGIGGYTF. In DNA form, the CDR3 reads TGTGCCAGCTGGGAGGGGATAGGAGGCTACACCTTC.

This chain links TRBV29-1 with TRBJ1-1; D gene ambiguous. V lost 5 bases and J 3 bases, leaving 10 bases between the germline ends. This CDR3 has 12 residues. Germline CDR1 SQVTM, CDR2 ANQGSEA. The CDR3 sequence: CSVRSGDTEAFF. DNA for the CDR3: TGCAGCGTTAGATCCGGGGACACTGAAGCTTTCTTT.

V is TRBV27 and J is TRBJ1-6, with a weak D call TRBD1 (6 bases). The CDR3 covers 17 residues. V lost 5 bases, J lost 15 bases, and 29 bases lay in between. Per the germline V gene, CDR1 is MNHEY and CDR2 is SMNVEV (reference sequence). The chain's CDR3 is CASSTIGGADLKEDLHF. The CDR3 DNA is TGTGCCAGCAGTACTATAGGGGGGGCGGATCTTAAGGAGGACCTCCACTTT.

V usage is TRBV13 and J usage is TRBJ2-7; TRBD1 aligns across 8 bases. Germline-derived CDR1 and CDR2 are PRHDT and FYEKMQ (reference sequence). The CDR3 contains 15 residues. The trim removed 5 bases at V and 3 bases at J, leaving 9 bases unmatched. CDR3 DNA sequence: TGTGCCAGCAGCCCTGGGACAGGAGGATACTACGAGCAGTACTTC. It is translated as CASSPGTGGYYEQYF.

The genes are TRBV9 and TRBJ2-7; 8 bases line up with TRBD1. J lost 2 bases, V lost 3 bases, and 1 base had no gene match. The CDR3 has 13 amino acids. Germline V gives CDR1 SGDLS, CDR2 YYNGEE. In nucleotides, the CDR3 is TGTGCCAGCAGCGCGGGACAGGCCTACGAGCAGTACTTC. As protein: CASSAGQAYEQYF.